Here is one T cell receptor (beta chain) with its context. Its matching antigen is unknown. This sample stems from a study of cytomegalovirus exposure and HLA in healthy donors. Data came from immunoSEQ multiplex PCR; TCRdb stores just in-frame clones and leaves some out. Among 150,000 to 200,000 clones listed, around 85% were seen once. Germline CDR1 reads SGDLS; CDR2 reads YYNGEE. The V end was cut by 0 bases, the J end by 2 bases, with 12 bases between. The CDR3 runs to 15 residues. Study-wide findings and caveats: Reported results showed that the classifier diagnosed cytomegalovirus status with high specificity and sensitivity.

The TCR sequence derives from a man aged 25-45 years in good health and CMV-seropositive. This chain links TRBV9 with TRBJ2-7, with D tentatively TRBD2 (6 bases). Sequenced sample: PBMCs. CDR3 nucleotide sequence: TGTGCCAGCAGCGTAGGGAGGGGCCGCCCCTACGAGCAGTACTTC. Translating gives CASSVGRGRPYEQYF.